Listed below are T cell receptor beta chains from one sample, sequenced in a study of blood T cells in healthy people across ages. One entry per CDR3 protein results from TCRdb running MiXCR on the 5' RACE reads. The table includes roughly 720,000 distinct CDR3 sequences, about 48% detected once. Sequences were obtained from blood. The source is a man at least 80 years old in good health. The CDR3 runs from the conserved cysteine through the conserved F or W. D genes are given only for firm matches. Clone size, where shown, is once, few, many, or a class for clones that have expanded.

v_gene,d_gene,abundance,j_gene,CDR3nt,CDR3aa
TRBV5-1,-,-,TRBJ2-2,TGCGCCAGCACCTCTAGGGGTACGAACACCGGGGAGCTGTTTTTT,CASTSRGTNTGELFF
TRBV29-1,-,-,TRBJ1-4,TGCAGCGTTGAACAGGGGAGTGAAAAACTGTTTTTT,CSVEQGSEKLFF
TRBV5-1,-,-,TRBJ2-1,TGCGCCAGCAGCACCTTTAGCGGAAATGAGCAGTTCTTC,CASSTFSGNEQFF
TRBV20-1,-,-,TRBJ2-7,TGCAGTGCTAGAGATACGTACTCTCTCTACGAGCAGTACTTC,CSARDTYSLYEQYF
TRBV6-6,TRBD1,-,TRBJ2-5,TGTGCCAGCAGTTCGACAGGGGGCAGAGCAGAGACCCAGTACTTC,CASSSTGGRAETQYF
TRBV12-3/TRBV12-4,-,-,TRBJ2-5,-,CASSLSGGNQPQHFGLEQYF
TRBV20-1,-,few,TRBJ2-7,TGCAGTGCTAGAGATAGACAGAGAATATCCTACGAGCAGTACTTC,CSARDRQRISYEQYF
TRBV27,-,few,TRBJ2-7,TGTGCCAGCAGTGACGGGACCGAACCCAAACTATACTACGAGCAGTACTTC,CASSDGTEPKLYYEQYF
TRBV12-3/TRBV12-4,TRBD1,-,TRBJ2-7,TGTGCCAGCAGCCGTCGGGACAGGGGTCCCTACGAGCAGTACTTC,CASSRRDRGPYEQYF
TRBV27,-,few,TRBJ2-7,TGTGCCAGCAGTTTACGGGGACTCGGATCCTACGAGCAGTACTTC,CASSLRGLGSYEQYF
TRBV20-1,TRBD2,-,TRBJ2-1,TGCAGTGCTCGGAGAGGCGGGAGGGTGAATGAGCAGTTCTTC,CSARRGGRVNEQFF
TRBV15,-,-,TRBJ2-5,TGTGCCACCGCTGTTAGGAGGGAGGAGACCCAGTACTTC,CATAVRREETQYF
TRBV2,-,-,TRBJ1-5,TGTGCCAGCAGTGGTATCAGAGATAATAGCAATCAGCCCCAGCATTTT,CASSGIRDNSNQPQHF
TRBV10-3,-,-,TRBJ1-1,TGTGCCATCAGTAGGGGTACTGAAGCTTTCTTT,CAISRGTEAFF
TRBV9,-,-,TRBJ2-7,TGTGCCAGCAGCCCTTCTGGGGACTACGAGCAGTACTTC,CASSPSGDYEQYF
TRBV28,-,once,TRBJ2-1,TGTGTCAGCAAGACCCCACGTGAGCAGTTCTTC,CVSKTPREQFF
TRBV20-1,TRBD2,-,TRBJ2-7,TGCAGTGCTAGAGGGACTAGCGGGAGCTCCTACGAGCAGTACTTC,CSARGTSGSSYEQYF
TRBV30,-,-,TRBJ2-3,TGTGCCTGGAGTGTCTTGATCGGATACGCGTATTTT,CAWSVLIGYAYF
TRBV20-1,-,-,TRBJ1-2,TGCAGTGCTAGAGATCCCTGGGGGACCTATGGCTACACCTTC,CSARDPWGTYGYTF
TRBV5-6,-,-,TRBJ1-4,TGTGCCAGCAGCTTGGTGGGGGGCTCTAGTGAAAAACTGTTTTTT,CASSLVGGSSEKLFF
TRBV28,-,few,TRBJ1-4,TGTGCCAGCAGTTTAGACGGAAAACTGTTTTTT,CASSLDGKLFF
TRBV14,TRBD1,-,TRBJ1-6,TGTGCCAGCAGCCTCGGGACAGAGGGTAATTCACCCCTCCACTTT,CASSLGTEGNSPLHF
TRBV5-1,-,once,TRBJ2-1,TGCGCCAGCAGCTCCCTGGGGGTCCCTTTCGATGAGCAGTTCTTC,CASSSLGVPFDEQFF
TRBV30,-,-,TRBJ2-4,TGTGCCTGGGCCCCCAAAGAGGCCAAAAACATTCAGTACTTC,CAWAPKEAKNIQYF
TRBV20-1,TRBD2,-,TRBJ2-7,TGCAGTGCTCGAGTGGGACTAGCGGCTTCCTACAATGAGCAGTACTTC,CSARVGLAASYNEQYF
TRBV20-1,-,-,TRBJ2-1,TGCAGTGCTAGTGCAATGCACTCCTACAATGAGCAGTTCTTC,CSASAMHSYNEQFF
TRBV20-1,-,many,TRBJ2-1,TGCAGTGCTAGCAACGCTGCCTACGGTGAGCAGTTCTTC,CSASNAAYGEQFF
TRBV10-2,TRBD2,-,TRBJ2-4,TGCGCCAGCGGGGGGGACATTCAGTACTTC,CASGGDIQYF
TRBV7-9,-,-,TRBJ2-1,TGTGCCAGCAGCTTACTAGCCTCGCCCTACAATGAGCAGTTCTTC,CASSLLASPYNEQFF
TRBV27,TRBD2,-,TRBJ2-3,TGTGCCAGCAGTCCCCAAGCGGGAGTTTCTCCAGATACGCAGTATTTT,CASSPQAGVSPDTQYF
TRBV7-3,-,-,TRBJ1-2,TGTGCCAGCAGCTTAGGGCTGGGCTATGGCTACACCTTC,CASSLGLGYGYTF
TRBV29-1,TRBD1,-,TRBJ1-2,TGCAGCGTGGAGGGACAGGCGCCAAATGGCTACACCTTC,CSVEGQAPNGYTF
TRBV29-1,-,few,TRBJ1-5,TGCAGCGTCGCCGACAGAGACAATCAGCCCCAGCATTTT,CSVADRDNQPQHF
TRBV11-2,-,-,TRBJ2-1,TGTGCCAGCAGCTTAGGGGCTAGAAGAAACAATGAGCAGTTCTTC,CASSLGARRNNEQFF
TRBV14,TRBD2,-,TRBJ2-1,TGTGCCAGCGGGACTAGCGGGAGGGGCACCTACAATGAGCAGTTCTTC,CASGTSGRGTYNEQFF
TRBV14,TRBD1,-,TRBJ2-7,TGTGCCAGCGCCAGACAGGGGGTCGGGGCCGAGCAGTACTTC,CASARQGVGAEQYF
TRBV20-1,TRBD1,-,TRBJ1-2,TGCAGTGCTAGGGGCTCCGGGACAGGGGACTATGGCTACACCTTC,CSARGSGTGDYGYTF
TRBV6-1,TRBD1,-,TRBJ1-4,TGTGCCAGCAGTGAGGGGGACAGTCATGAAAAACTGTTTTTT,CASSEGDSHEKLFF
TRBV30,-,-,TRBJ1-1,TGTGCCTGGAGTGTACGTTTGACACCGATGAACACTGAAGCTTTCTTT,CAWSVRLTPMNTEAFF
TRBV7-2,TRBD2,few,TRBJ2-7,TGTGCCAGCAGCCTATCTCTAGCGGGAGATCGCAACGAGCAGTACTTC,CASSLSLAGDRNEQYF
TRBV12-3/TRBV12-4,TRBD2,-,TRBJ2-6,TGTGCCAGCAGCCCGGGGGGGATCGGGGCCAACGTCCTGACTTTC,CASSPGGIGANVLTF
TRBV7-8,-,-,TRBJ2-7,TGTGCCAGCAACCCGACACTTTTCTACGAGCAGTACTTC,CASNPTLFYEQYF
TRBV27,-,-,TRBJ1-2,TGTGCCAGCAGTGTCAAAGGACAGCAAGTCTTTTATGGCTACACCTTC,CASSVKGQQVFYGYTF
TRBV7-2,-,-,TRBJ1-5,TGTGCCAGCAGCTTTCGGGACCGTTATCAGCCCCAGCATTTT,CASSFRDRYQPQHF
TRBV13,-,few,TRBJ1-4,TGTGCCAGCAGCTCACTCCATAAAGAAAAACTGTTTTTT,CASSSLHKEKLFF
TRBV28,TRBD1,few,TRBJ1-2,TGTGCCAGCGGGACAGGGTTTGACTATGGCTACACCTTC,CASGTGFDYGYTF
TRBV20-1,-,few,TRBJ1-6,TGCAGTGCTCCTCCCGGGGAGGACGGGAATTCACCCCTCCACTTT,CSAPPGEDGNSPLHF
TRBV5-1,TRBD2,-,TRBJ2-7,TGCGCCAGCGCCTCTAGCGGGGGAACCTACGAGCAGTACTTC,CASASSGGTYEQYF
TRBV18,-,-,TRBJ2-6,TGTGCCAGCTCGGAGGTGTCGGGGGCCAACGTCCTGACTTTC,CASSEVSGANVLTF
TRBV27,-,-,TRBJ2-3,TGTGCCAGCACTCTATTGGGGGCCGTAGATACGCAGTATTTT,CASTLLGAVDTQYF
TRBV28,-,-,TRBJ1-5,TGTGCCAGCAGTTCCCCCTCTGGAAGCAATCAGCCCCAGCATTTT,CASSSPSGSNQPQHF
TRBV20-1,TRBD2,-,TRBJ2-1,TGCAGTGCTCCCCAAGAGGGAGGGCCATACAATGAGCAGTTCTTC,CSAPQEGGPYNEQFF
TRBV29-1,TRBD2,-,TRBJ2-7,TGCAGCGTTGTAAATTTAGGGCTGACTAGCGGGAGCGAGCAGTACTTC,CSVVNLGLTSGSEQYF
TRBV5-1,-,-,TRBJ2-5,TGCGCCAGCAGCGGAACAGCTAGGGGACGGGAGACCCAGTACTTC,CASSGTARGRETQYF
TRBV7-3,TRBD1,-,TRBJ2-2,TGTGCCAGCAGCTCTAAGGGGGCTCATACCGGGGAGCTGTTTTTT,CASSSKGAHTGELFF
TRBV20-1,TRBD1,few,TRBJ2-3,TGCAGTGCTAGGGAACAGGGGGTACAGCAGTATTTT,CSAREQGVQQYF
TRBV4-2,TRBD2,-,TRBJ2-1,TGTGCCAGCAGCCAAGAACAAGTAAGCGGGAGATACAATGAGCAGTTCTTC,CASSQEQVSGRYNEQFF
TRBV2,TRBD1,-,TRBJ1-2,TGTGCCAGCAGGGTGACAGGGCTCTATGGCTACACCTTC,CASRVTGLYGYTF
TRBV11-2,-,many,TRBJ2-7,TGTGCCAGCAGCTTACTTCTAGCTAGCTACGAGCAGTACTTC,CASSLLLASYEQYF
TRBV6-5,-,few,TRBJ1-1,TGTGCCAGCAGTCGCCCCTTAGGCGTGAACACTGAAGCTTTCTTT,CASSRPLGVNTEAFF